These T cell receptor beta chains were read from a single sample in a study of T cells after yellow fever vaccination. Via MiXCR, TCRdb re-called the 5' RACE reads, giving one row per CDR3 protein. The data hold 450,000 to 650,000 distinct CDR3 sequences, with approximately 13% observed a single time. Material: PBMCs, obtained on the day of the yellow fever booster vaccination. The receptor source for this set is a young man who received the YFV17D yellow fever vaccine. Both conserved end residues are part of each CDR3. A D gene is named only where the DNA matches it firmly. Clone size is shown for a subset of rows, as once, few, many or a class of expanded clone.

size	V	J	D	CDR3	DNA
-	TRBV20-1	TRBJ2-5	TRBD2	CSTTWEGSFTRSQYF	TGCAGTACCACTTGGGAGGGGTCCTTCACAAGGTCCCAGTACTTC
few	TRBV5-1	TRBJ2-3	TRBD2	CASSSTGLAGGPVTDTQYF	TGCGCCAGCAGCTCCACGGGACTAGCGGGAGGGCCGGTCACAGATACGCAGTATTTT
few	TRBV5-1	TRBJ2-7	TRBD2	CASSMGGTSGNEQYF	TGCGCCAGCAGCATGGGGGGGACTAGCGGCAACGAGCAGTACTTC
-	TRBV7-2	TRBJ2-5	TRBD2	CASSLAWLAGQETQYF	TGTGCCAGCAGCTTAGCGTGGCTAGCGGGACAAGAGACCCAGTACTTC
-	TRBV15	TRBJ2-5	-	CATSVGEETQYF	TGTGCCACCAGCGTCGGGGAGGAGACCCAGTACTTC
-	TRBV12-3/TRBV12-4	TRBJ1-1	-	CASSLRIHEAFF	TGTGCCAGCAGTCTTCGGATCCATGAAGCTTTCTTT
-	TRBV7-9	TRBJ1-2	-	CASSSRTENYGYTF	TGTGCCAGCAGCTCCCGGACGGAGAACTATGGCTACACCTTC
few	TRBV20-1	TRBJ1-4	-	CSARWPGAAEKLFF	TGCAGTGCTAGGTGGCCGGGGGCGGCTGAAAAACTGTTTTTT
-	TRBV5-4	TRBJ2-7	TRBD1	CASTPGTGSHEQYF	TGTGCCAGCACCCCAGGGACAGGGTCCCACGAGCAGTACTTC
few	TRBV12-3/TRBV12-4	TRBJ1-6	TRBD1	CASSPRGTGGPSSYNSPLHF	TGTGCCAGCAGTCCGAGAGGGACAGGGGGCCCGAGCTCCTATAATTCACCCCTCCACTTT
-	TRBV7-2	TRBJ2-7	TRBD2	CASSASGRGWYEQYF	TGTGCCAGCAGCGCCAGCGGGAGGGGATGGTACGAGCAGTACTTC
-	TRBV12-3/TRBV12-4	TRBJ2-7	TRBD1	CASGQGLYEQYF	TGTGCCAGCGGACAGGGGTTGTACGAGCAGTACTTC
-	TRBV6-2/TRBV6-3	TRBJ2-2	TRBD2	CASKGAGGPFSGELFF	TGTGCCAGCAAAGGGGCGGGAGGGCCCTTCTCCGGGGAGCTGTTTTTT
-	TRBV6-1	TRBJ2-1	-	CASSLGGAAAYNEQFF	TGTGCCAGCAGCCTGGGGGGAGCCGCTGCCTACAATGAGCAGTTCTTC